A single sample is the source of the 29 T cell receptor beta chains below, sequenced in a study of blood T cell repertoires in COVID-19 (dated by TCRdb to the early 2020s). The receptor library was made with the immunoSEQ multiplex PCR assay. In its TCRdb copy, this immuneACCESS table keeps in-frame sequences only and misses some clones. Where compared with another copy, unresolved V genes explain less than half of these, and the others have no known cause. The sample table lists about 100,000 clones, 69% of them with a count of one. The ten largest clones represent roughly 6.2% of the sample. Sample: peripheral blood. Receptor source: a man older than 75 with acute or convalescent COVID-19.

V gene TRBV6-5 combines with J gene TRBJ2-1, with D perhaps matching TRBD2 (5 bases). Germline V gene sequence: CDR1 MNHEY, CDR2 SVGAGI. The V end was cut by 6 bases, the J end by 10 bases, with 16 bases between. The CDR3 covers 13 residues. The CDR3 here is CASSSLRGNEQFF. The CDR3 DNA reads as TGTGCCAGCAGCTCTCTTCGGGGAAACGAGCAGTTCTTC.

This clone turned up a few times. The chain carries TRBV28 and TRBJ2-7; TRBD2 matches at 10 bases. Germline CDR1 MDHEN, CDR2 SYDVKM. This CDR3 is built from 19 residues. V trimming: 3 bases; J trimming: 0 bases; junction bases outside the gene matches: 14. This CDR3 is CASSLGTGGLAESSYEQYF. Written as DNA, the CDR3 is TGTGCCAGCAGTTTGGGGACCGGCGGACTAGCGGAGAGCTCCTACGAGCAGTACTTC. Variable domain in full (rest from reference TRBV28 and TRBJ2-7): DVKVTQSSRYLVKRTGEKVFLECVQDMDHENMFWYRQDPGLGLRLIYFSYDVKMKEKGDIPEGYSVSREKKERFSLILESASTNQTSMYLCASSLGTGGLAESSYEQYFGPGTRLTVT.

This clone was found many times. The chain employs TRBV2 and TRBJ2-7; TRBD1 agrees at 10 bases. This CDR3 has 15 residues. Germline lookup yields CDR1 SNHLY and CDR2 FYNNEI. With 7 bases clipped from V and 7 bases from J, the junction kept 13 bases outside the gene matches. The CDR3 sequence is CASMTPGQGLGEQYF. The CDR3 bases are TGTGCCAGCATGACGCCGGGACAGGGGTTGGGGGAGCAGTACTTC.

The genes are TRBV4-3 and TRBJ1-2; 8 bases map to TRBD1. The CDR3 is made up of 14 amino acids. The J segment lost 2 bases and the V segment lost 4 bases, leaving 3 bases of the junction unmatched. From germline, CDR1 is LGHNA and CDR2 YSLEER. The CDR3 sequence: CASSLAGGNYGYTF. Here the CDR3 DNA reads TGCGCCAGCAGCCTAGCAGGGGGCAACTATGGCTACACCTTC.

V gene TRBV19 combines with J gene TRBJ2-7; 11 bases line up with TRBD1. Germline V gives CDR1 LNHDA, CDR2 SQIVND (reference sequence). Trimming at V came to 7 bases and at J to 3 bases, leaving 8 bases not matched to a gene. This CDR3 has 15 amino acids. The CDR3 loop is CASKLGTGGIYEQYF. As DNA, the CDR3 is TGTGCCAGTAAGCTGGGGACAGGGGGTATCTACGAGCAGTACTTC.

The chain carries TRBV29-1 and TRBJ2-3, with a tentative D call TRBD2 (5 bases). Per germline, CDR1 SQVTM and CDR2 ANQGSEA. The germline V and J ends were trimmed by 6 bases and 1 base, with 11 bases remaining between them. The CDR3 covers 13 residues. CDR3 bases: TGCAGCGTAACTAGTATACGCACAGATACGCAGTATTTT. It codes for CSVTSIRTDTQYF.

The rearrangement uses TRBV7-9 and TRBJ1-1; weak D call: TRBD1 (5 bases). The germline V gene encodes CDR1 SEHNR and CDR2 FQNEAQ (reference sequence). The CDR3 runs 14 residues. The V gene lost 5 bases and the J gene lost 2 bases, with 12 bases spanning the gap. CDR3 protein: CASSPQGYNTEAFF. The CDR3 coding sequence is TGTGCCAGCAGCCCGCAGGGTTATAACACTGAAGCTTTCTTT.

The CDR3 DNA reads as TGTGCCAGCAGCTTAGGACTAGCGGGAGTCGATACGCAGTATTTT. Its translation is CASSLGLAGVDTQYF. The V and J genes are TRBV7-2 and TRBJ2-3, with 12 bases that match TRBD2. CDR1 SGHTA and CDR2 FQGNSA come from the germline V gene. Trimming removed 1 base from V and 6 bases from J; junction bases left unmatched: 2. CDR3 length: 15 residues. The full variable domain, in which reference TRBV7-2 and TRBJ2-3 provide the parts outside the CDR3, is GAGVSQSPSNKVTEKGKDVELRCDPISGHTALYWYRQSLGQGLEFLIYFQGNSAPDKSGLPSDRFSAERTGGSVSTLTIQRTQQEDSAVYLCASSLGLAGVDTQYFGPGTRLTVL.

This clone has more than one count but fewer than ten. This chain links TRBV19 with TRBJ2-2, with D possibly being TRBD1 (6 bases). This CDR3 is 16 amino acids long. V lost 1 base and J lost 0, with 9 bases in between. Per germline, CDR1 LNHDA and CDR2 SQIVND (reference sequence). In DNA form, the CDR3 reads TGTGCCAGTAGTATAGTCAGGGGCACGAACACCGGGGAGCTGTTTTTT. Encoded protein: CASSIVRGTNTGELFF.

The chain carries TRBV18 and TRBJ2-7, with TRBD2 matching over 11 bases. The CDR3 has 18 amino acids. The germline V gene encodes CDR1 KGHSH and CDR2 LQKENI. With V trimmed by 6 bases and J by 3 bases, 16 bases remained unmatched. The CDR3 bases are TGTGCCAGCTCCTTCACCCAACTAGCGGGAGTTATTGTCTACGAGCAGTACTTC. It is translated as CASSFTQLAGVIVYEQYF.

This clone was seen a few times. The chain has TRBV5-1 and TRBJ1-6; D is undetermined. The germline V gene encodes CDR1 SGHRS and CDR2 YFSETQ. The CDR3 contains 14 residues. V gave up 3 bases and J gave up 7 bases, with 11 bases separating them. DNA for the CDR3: TGCGCCAGCAGCTCCGGAGTACCGAATTCACCCCTCCACTTT. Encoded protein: CASSSGVPNSPLHF.

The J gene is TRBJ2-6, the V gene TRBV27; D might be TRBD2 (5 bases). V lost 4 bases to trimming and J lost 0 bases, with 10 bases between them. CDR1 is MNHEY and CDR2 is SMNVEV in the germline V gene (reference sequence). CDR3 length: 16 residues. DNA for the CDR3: TGTGCCAGCAGTTCCATTGGGAGCTCTGGGGCCAACGTCCTGACTTTC. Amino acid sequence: CASSSIGSSGANVLTF. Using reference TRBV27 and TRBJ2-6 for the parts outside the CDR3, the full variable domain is EAQVTQNPRYLITVTGKKLTVTCSQNMNHEYMSWYRQDPGLGLRQIYYSMNVEVTDKGDVPEGYKVSRKEKRNFPLILESPSPNQTSLYFCASSSIGSSGANVLTFGAGSRLTVL.

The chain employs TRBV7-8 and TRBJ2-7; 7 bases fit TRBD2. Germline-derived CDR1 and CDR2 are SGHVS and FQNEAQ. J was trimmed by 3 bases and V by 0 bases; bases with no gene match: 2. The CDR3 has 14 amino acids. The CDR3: CASSLAGGNYEQYF. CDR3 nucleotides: TGTGCCAGCAGCTTAGCGGGGGGGAACTACGAGCAGTACTTC.

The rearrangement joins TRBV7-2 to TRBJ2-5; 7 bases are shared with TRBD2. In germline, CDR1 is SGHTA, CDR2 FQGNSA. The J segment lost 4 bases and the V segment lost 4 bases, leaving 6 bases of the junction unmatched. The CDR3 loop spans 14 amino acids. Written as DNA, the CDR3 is TGTGCCAGCAGCTCGATGGGAGGGGTAGAGACCCAGTACTTC. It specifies CASSSMGGVETQYF.

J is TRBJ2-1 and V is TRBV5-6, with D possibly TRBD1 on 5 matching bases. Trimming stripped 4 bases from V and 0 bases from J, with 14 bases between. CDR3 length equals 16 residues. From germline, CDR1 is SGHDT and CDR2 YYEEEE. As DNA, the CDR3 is TGTGCCAGCAGCACTAAGACAGACAGCTCCTACAATGAGCAGTTCTTC. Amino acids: CASSTKTDSSYNEQFF.

DNA of the CDR3: TGTGCCAGCACCCTACAGGGTGGGGTAGAAAAACTGTTTTTT. This codes for CASTLQGGVEKLFF. The J gene is TRBJ1-4, the V gene TRBV6-6; perhaps TRBD1 as D (6 bases). Trimming shortened V by 7 bases and J by 8 bases, and 17 bases separated the two germline ends. The CDR3 sequence is 14 residues long. Per the germline V gene, CDR1 is MNHNY and CDR2 is SVGAGI (reference sequence).

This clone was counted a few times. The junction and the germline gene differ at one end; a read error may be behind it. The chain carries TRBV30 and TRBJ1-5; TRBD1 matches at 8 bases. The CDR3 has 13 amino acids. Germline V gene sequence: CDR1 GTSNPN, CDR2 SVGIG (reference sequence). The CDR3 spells CAWSANQGAVIDF. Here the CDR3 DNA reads TGTGCCTGGAGTGCCAATCAGGGGGCAGTAATAGATTTT.

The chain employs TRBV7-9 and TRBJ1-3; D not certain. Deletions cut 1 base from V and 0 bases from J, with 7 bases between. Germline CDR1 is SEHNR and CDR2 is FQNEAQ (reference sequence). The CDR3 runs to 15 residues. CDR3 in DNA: TGTGCCAGCAGCTTAGGGGCCAACTCTGGAAACACCATATATTTT. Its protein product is CASSLGANSGNTIYF.

The CDR3 region is CASREHQETQYF. In DNA, the CDR3 is TGTGCCAGCCGGGAGCACCAAGAGACCCAGTACTTC. J is TRBJ2-5 and V is TRBV12-3 or TRBV12-4, with a possible D match to TRBD2 (6 bases). The CDR3 is made up of 12 amino acids. With 8 bases removed from V and 0 bases from J, the gap between germline ends came to 7 bases.

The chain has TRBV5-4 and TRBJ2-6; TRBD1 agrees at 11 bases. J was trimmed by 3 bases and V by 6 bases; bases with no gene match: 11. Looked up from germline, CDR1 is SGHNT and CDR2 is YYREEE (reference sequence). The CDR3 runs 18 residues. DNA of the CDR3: TGTGCCAGCACCCAAGGACGGGACAGGGGGGTTGGGGCCAACGTCCTGACTTTC. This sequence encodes CASTQGRDRGVGANVLTF.

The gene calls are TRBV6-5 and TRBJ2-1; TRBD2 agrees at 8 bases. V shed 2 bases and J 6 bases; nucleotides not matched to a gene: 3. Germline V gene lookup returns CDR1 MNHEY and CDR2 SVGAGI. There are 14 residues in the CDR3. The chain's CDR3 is CASSYGTRGNEQFF. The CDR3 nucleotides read TGTGCCAGCAGTTACGGGACTAGAGGCAATGAGCAGTTCTTC.

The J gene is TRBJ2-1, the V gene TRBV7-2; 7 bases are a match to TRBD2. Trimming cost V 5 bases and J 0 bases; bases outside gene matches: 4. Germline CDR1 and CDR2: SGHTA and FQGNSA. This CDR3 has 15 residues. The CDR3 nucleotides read TGTGCCAGCAGCCAATCGGGAGGCTCCTACAATGAGCAGTTCTTC. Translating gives CASSQSGGSYNEQFF.

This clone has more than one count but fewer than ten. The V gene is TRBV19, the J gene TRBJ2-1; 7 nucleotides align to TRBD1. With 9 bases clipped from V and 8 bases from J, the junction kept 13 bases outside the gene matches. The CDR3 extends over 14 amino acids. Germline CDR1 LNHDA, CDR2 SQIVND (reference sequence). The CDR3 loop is CASRGFSGGYEQFF. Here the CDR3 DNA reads TGTGCCAGCAGGGGGTTCTCGGGTGGATATGAGCAGTTCTTC.

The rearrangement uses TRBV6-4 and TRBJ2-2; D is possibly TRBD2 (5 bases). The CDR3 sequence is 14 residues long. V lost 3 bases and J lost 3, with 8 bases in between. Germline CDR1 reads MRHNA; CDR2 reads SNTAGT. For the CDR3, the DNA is TGTGCCAGCAGTGAGGGGAGAGACACCGGGGAGCTGTTTTTT. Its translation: CASSEGRDTGELFF.

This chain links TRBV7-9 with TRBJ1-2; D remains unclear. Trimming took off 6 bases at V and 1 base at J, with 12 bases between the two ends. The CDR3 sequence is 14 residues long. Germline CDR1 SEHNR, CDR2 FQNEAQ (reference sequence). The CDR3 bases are TGTGCCAGCAGTTTCCCTCGAGATAACTATGGCTACACCTTC. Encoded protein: CASSFPRDNYGYTF. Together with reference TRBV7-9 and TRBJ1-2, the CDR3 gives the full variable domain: DTGVSQNPRHKITKRGQNVTFRCDPISEHNRLYWYRQTLGQGPEFLTYFQNEAQLEKSRLLSDRFSAERPKGSFSTLEIQRTEQGDSAMYLCASSFPRDNYGYTFGSGTRLTVV.

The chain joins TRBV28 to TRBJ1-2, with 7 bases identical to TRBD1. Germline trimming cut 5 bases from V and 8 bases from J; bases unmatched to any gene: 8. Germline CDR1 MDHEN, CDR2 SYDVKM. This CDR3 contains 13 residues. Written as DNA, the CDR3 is TGTGCCAGCAGTAATACAGGGGATTACGGCTACACCTTC. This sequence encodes CASSNTGDYGYTF.

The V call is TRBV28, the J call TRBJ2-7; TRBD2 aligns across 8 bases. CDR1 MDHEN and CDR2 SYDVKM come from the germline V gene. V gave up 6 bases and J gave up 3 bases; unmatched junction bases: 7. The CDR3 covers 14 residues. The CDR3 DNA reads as TGTGCCAGCAGGACGGGGGGGAGTAGCTACGAGCAGTACTTC. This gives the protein CASRTGGSSYEQYF.

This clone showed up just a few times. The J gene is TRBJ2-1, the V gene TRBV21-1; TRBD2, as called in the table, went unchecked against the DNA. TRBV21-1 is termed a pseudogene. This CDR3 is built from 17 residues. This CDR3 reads CASSKIEGSCSYNEQFF. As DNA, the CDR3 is TGTGCCAGCAGCAAAATTGAAGGGAGTTGCTCCTACAATGAGCAGTTCTTC.

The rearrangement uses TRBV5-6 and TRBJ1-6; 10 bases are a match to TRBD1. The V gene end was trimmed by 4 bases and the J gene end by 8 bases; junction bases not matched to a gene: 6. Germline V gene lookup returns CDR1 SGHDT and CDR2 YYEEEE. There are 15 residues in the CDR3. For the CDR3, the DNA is TGTGCCAGCAGCCCCAAGGACAGGGGGTATTCACCCCTCCACTTT. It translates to CASSPKDRGYSPLHF.